This T cell receptor beta chain was captured by sequencing in a study of technical replicates of blood from several donors. Assay: immunoSEQ multiplex PCR; the TCRdb copy retains only in-frame clones and omits some. The data contain approximately 75,000 clones, 95% to 98% of them seen just once; the ten biggest clones take up around 0.2%. The sample consisted of T cells isolated from PBMCs. The receptor was isolated from a human donor in good health.

CDR3 in DNA: TGTGCCAGCAGCAAGGACGCTGGTCACCCGGGACAGAAAAAGTACGAGCAGTACTTC. Translated, it gives CASSKDAGHPGQKKYEQYF. The rearrangement joins TRBV21-1 to TRBJ2-7; the table gives TRBD1 as D, unverified against the DNA. TRBV21-1 is a pseudogene segment. CDR3 size: 19 residues.